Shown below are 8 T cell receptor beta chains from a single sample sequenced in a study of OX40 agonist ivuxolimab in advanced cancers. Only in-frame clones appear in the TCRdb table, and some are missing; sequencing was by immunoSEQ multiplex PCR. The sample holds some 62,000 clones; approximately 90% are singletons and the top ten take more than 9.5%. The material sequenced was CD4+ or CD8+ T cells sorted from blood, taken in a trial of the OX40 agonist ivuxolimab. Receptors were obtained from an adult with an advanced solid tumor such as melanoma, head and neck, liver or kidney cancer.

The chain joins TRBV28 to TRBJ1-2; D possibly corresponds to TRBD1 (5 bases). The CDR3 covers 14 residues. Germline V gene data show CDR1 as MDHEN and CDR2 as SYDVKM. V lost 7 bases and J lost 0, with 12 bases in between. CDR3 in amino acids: CASMGPTANYGYTF. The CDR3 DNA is TGTGCCAGCATGGGTCCGACAGCTAACTATGGCTACACCTTC.

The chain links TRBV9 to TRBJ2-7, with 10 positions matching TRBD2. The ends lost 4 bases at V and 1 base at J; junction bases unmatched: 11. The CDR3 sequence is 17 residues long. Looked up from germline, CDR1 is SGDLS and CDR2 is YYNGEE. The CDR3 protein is CASSPNPSGSGSYEQYF. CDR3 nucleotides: TGTGCCAGCAGCCCAAACCCTAGCGGGAGCGGGTCCTACGAGCAGTACTTC.

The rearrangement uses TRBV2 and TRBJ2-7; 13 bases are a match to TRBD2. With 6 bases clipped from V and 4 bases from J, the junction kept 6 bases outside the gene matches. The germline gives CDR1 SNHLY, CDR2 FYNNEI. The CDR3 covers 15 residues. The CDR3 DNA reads TGTGCCAGCAGACCCGGGACTAGCGGGATGTACGAGCAGTACTTC. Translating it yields CASRPGTSGMYEQYF.

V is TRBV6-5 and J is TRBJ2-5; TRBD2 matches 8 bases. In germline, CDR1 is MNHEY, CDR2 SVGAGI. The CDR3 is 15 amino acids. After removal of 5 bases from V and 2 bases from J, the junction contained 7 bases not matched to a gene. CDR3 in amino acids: CASSGVAGPQETQYF. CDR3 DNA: TGTGCCAGCAGTGGGGTAGCGGGACCTCAAGAGACCCAGTACTTC.

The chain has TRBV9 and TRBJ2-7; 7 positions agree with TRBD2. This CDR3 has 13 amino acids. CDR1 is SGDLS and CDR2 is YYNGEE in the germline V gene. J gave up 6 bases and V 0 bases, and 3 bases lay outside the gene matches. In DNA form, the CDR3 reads TGTGCCAGCAGCGTAGGCGGGAGAAGCGAGCAGTACTTC. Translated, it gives CASSVGGRSEQYF.

As DNA, the CDR3 is TGTGCCAGCAGCGTCGATCACAGCAGCAATCAGCCCCAGCATTTT. The encoded protein is CASSVDHSSNQPQHF. The gene calls are TRBV7-2 and TRBJ1-5; D is ambiguous. The CDR3 is 15 residues long. Germline V CDR1 and CDR2: SGHTA, FQGNSA. V gave up 5 bases and J gave up 1 base, with 12 bases separating them.

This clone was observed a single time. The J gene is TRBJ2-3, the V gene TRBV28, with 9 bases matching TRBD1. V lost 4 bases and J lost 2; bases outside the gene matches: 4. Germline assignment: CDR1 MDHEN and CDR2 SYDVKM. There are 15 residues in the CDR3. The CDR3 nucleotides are TGTGCCAGCAGTTCGACAGGGGGTGCCACAGATACGCAGTATTTT. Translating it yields CASSSTGGATDTQYF.

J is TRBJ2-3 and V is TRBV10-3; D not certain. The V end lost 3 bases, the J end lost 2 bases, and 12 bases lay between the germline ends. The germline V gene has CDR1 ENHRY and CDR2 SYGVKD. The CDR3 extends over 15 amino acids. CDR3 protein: CAISDGRWVTDTQYF. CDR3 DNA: TGTGCCATCAGTGATGGGCGCTGGGTCACAGATACGCAGTATTTT.